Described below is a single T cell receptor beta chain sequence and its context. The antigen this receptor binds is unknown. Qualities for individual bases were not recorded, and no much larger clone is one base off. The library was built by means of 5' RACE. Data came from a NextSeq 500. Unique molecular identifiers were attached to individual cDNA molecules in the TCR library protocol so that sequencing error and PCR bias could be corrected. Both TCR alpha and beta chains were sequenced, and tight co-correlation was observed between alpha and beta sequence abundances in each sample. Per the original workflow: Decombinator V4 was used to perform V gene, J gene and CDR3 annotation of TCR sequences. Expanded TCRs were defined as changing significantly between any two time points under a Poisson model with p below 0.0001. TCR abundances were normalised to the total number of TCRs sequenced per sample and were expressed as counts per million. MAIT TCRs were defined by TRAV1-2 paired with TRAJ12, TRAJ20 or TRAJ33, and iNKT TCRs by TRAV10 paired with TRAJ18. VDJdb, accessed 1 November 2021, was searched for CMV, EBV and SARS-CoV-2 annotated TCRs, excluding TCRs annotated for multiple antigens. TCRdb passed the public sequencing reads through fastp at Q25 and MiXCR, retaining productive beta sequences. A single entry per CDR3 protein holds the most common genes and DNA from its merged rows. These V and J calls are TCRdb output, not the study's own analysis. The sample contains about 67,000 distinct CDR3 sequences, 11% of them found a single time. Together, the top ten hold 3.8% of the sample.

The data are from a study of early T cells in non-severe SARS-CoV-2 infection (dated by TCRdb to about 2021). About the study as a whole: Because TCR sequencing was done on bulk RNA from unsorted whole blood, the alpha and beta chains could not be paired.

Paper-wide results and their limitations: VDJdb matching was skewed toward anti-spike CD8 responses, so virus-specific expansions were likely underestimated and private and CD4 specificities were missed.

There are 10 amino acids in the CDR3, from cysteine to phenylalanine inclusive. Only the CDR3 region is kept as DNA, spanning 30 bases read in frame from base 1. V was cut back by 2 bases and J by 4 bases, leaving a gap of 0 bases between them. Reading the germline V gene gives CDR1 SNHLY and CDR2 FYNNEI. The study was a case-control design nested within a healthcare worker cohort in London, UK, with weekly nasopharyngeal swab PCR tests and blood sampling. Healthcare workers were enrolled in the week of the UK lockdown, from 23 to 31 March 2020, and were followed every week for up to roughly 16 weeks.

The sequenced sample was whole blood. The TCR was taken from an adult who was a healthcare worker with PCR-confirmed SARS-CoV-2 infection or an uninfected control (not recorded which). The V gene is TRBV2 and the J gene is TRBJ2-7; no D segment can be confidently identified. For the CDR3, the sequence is CASSEYEQYF. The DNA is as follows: TGTGCCAGCAGTGAATACGAGCAGTACTTC.